This passage covers 19 T cell receptor beta chains from one sample sequenced in a study of sequential checkpoint blockade in melanoma. Measured with immunoSEQ multiplex PCR; TCRdb has only the in-frame clones, and not every one. The repertoire has almost 3,000 clones, around 19% of them found once; the top ten carry more than 13%. Described treatment: randomized to nivolumab then ipilimumab (arm A) or the reverse (arm B). This material consisted of tumor tissue (inferred from file names), taken from a patient given nivolumab and ipilimumab in sequence. These receptors were collected from a human donor with melanoma.

This clone showed up just a few times. The chain links TRBV28 to TRBJ1-4, with D possibly matching TRBD1 (5 bases). The V gene lost 6 bases and the J gene lost 5 bases, with 16 bases spanning the gap. The CDR3 loop spans 15 amino acids. Germline V gene lookup returns CDR1 MDHEN and CDR2 SYDVKM. The CDR3: CASRSGAGQNEKLFF. In nucleotides, the CDR3 is TGTGCCAGCAGATCCGGGGCCGGACAAAATGAAAAACTGTTTTTT.

By sample share, this clone is medium-sized. This rearrangement joins TRBV9 to TRBJ1-1; unclear D gene. Trimming left V 0 bases short and J 1 base short, with 7 bases between. CDR3 length: 14 amino acids. Germline lookup yields CDR1 SGDLS and CDR2 YYNGEE. CDR3 bases: TGTGCCAGCAGCGTAGCTTCGAGGAACACTGAAGCTTTCTTT. Amino acid sequence: CASSVASRNTEAFF. Variable domain in full (rest from reference TRBV9 and TRBJ1-1): DSGVTQTPKHLITATGQRVTLRCSPRSGDLSVYWYQQSLDQGLQFLIQYYNGEERAKGNILERFSAQQFPDLHSELNLSSLELGDSALYFCASSVASRNTEAFFGQGTRLTVV.

This clone was seen only a few times. The rearrangement links TRBV5-1 to TRBJ2-3; 9 bases match TRBD1. In germline, CDR1 is SGHRS, CDR2 YFSETQ. The CDR3 loop spans 15 amino acids. Trimming at V came to 4 bases and at J to 5 bases, leaving 8 bases not matched to a gene. The CDR3, as DNA: TGCGCCAGCAGCAGGCCGGGACAGGGTAAAGATACGCAGTATTTT. Its protein product is CASSRPGQGKDTQYF. The full variable domain, rest sourced from reference TRBV5-1 and TRBJ2-3, is KAGVTQTPRYLIKTRGQQVTLSCSPISGHRSVSWYQQTPGQGLQFLFEYFSETQRNKGNFPGRFSGRQFSNSRSEMNVSTLELGDSALYLCASSRPGQGKDTQYFGPGTRLTVL.

This clone is medium-sized. The chain is built from TRBV11-3 and TRBJ2-2; TRBD2 is a possible D gene (6 bases). V lost 4 bases and J lost 7, with 13 bases in between. Germline assignment: CDR1 SGHNT and CDR2 YENEEA. This CDR3 is 14 amino acids long. This CDR3 reads CASSSTGVVGELFF. The CDR3 DNA is TGTGCCAGCAGCTCAACGGGGGTTGTCGGGGAGCTGTTTTTT.

The chain employs TRBV5-1 and TRBJ2-2, with D perhaps given as TRBD1 or TRBD2 (5 bases each). This CDR3 has 14 amino acids. Trimming cost V 0 bases and J 4 bases, with 7 bases left between them. Germline values: CDR1 SGHRS, CDR2 YFSETQ. CDR3 sequence: CASSLGGGTGELFF. Here the CDR3 DNA reads TGCGCCAGCAGCTTGGGTGGGGGCACCGGGGAGCTGTTTTTT. The whole variable domain, filled in from reference TRBV5-1 and TRBJ2-2, reads KAGVTQTPRYLIKTRGQQVTLSCSPISGHRSVSWYQQTPGQGLQFLFEYFSETQRNKGNFPGRFSGRQFSNSRSEMNVSTLELGDSALYLCASSLGGGTGELFFGEGSRLTVL.

This clone is labeled as large. The V and J genes are TRBV6-8 and TRBJ2-7; D may correspond to TRBD1 or TRBD2 (5 bases each). The CDR3 length is 15 residues. CDR1 MNHGY and CDR2 SAAAGT come from the germline V gene. The germline V and J ends were trimmed by 7 bases and 0 bases, with 16 bases remaining between them. CDR3 loop: CASNLGTEISYEQYF. CDR3 bases: TGTGCCAGCAACCTTGGGACGGAGATCTCCTACGAGCAGTACTTC.

The CDR3 DNA is TGTGCCAGTAGCACAGGGGAGTTAGGCAATCAGCCCCAGCATTTT. Residues: CASSTGELGNQPQHF. The V call is TRBV19, the J call TRBJ1-5, with 7 nucleotides matching TRBD1. This CDR3 has 15 residues. The ends lost 6 bases at V and 2 bases at J; junction bases unmatched: 7. Germline CDR1 and CDR2: LNHDA and SQIVND (reference sequence).

The gene calls are TRBV6-8 and TRBJ1-5; D gene uncertain. Per germline, CDR1 MNHGY and CDR2 SAAAGT. Trimming took off 7 bases at V and 0 bases at J, with 10 bases between the two ends. The CDR3 consists of 14 residues. The CDR3 bases are TGTGCCAGCATGATAGGCAATAGCAATCAGCCCCAGCATTTT. This sequence encodes CASMIGNSNQPQHF.

The chain is built from TRBV6-8 and TRBJ2-6, with unresolved D. The length of the CDR3 is 15 residues. The germline V gene encodes CDR1 MNHGY and CDR2 SAAAGT. V was clipped by 5 bases and J by 4 bases, with 12 bases between them. The CDR3 spells CASSAKGEGANVLTF. CDR3 DNA sequence: TGTGCCAGCAGTGCGAAGGGTGAAGGGGCCAACGTCCTGACTTTC.

CDR3 amino acids: CASSFSDRGYEQYF. CDR3 coding DNA: TGTGCCAGCAGCTTTTCTGACAGGGGGTACGAGCAGTACTTC. The chain links TRBV11-3 to TRBJ2-7; 9 bases are a match to TRBD1. This CDR3 is built from 14 residues. CDR1 and CDR2 from the germline V gene are SGHNT and YENEEA. V trimming: 3 bases; J trimming: 4 bases; junction bases outside the gene matches: 4.

This clone turned up a few times. The gene calls are TRBV6-8 and TRBJ1-2; TRBD1 aligns across 8 bases. J was trimmed by 8 bases and V by 5 bases; bases with no gene match: 10. Per the germline V gene, CDR1 is MNHGY and CDR2 is SAAAGT. The CDR3 runs 14 residues. The CDR3 sequence: CASSPLGQGNGYTF. CDR3 DNA sequence: TGTGCCAGCAGTCCCCTCGGACAGGGAAACGGCTACACCTTC.

This clone counts as medium-sized. The rearrangement joins TRBV11-3 to TRBJ1-5; D not certain. The V gene's germline CDR1 is SGHNT and CDR2 YENEEA. V was trimmed by 2 bases and J by 4 bases, leaving 9 bases between them. This CDR3 comprises 14 residues. For the CDR3, the DNA is TGTGCCAGCAGCTTACCGGACCCAAATCAGCCCCAGCATTTT. The encoded protein is CASSLPDPNQPQHF.

The chain recombines TRBV29-1 with TRBJ1-5, with 8 bases fitting TRBD1. J gave up 1 base and V 6 bases, and 8 bases lay outside the gene matches. The CDR3 totals 15 residues. Germline values: CDR1 SQVTM, CDR2 ANQGSEA. CDR3 region: CSVRTGSESNQPQHF. CDR3 sequence (DNA): TGCAGCGTACGGACAGGGTCCGAGAGCAATCAGCCCCAGCATTTT.

This clone is labeled medium-sized. The chain uses TRBV6-8 and TRBJ2-2; D is possibly TRBD1 or TRBD2 (6 bases each). V was cut by 8 bases and J by 1 base, with 14 bases left in between. This CDR3 spans 15 amino acids. In germline, CDR1 is MNHGY, CDR2 SAAAGT. CDR3 residues: CASAQGGGNTGELFF. CDR3 nucleotide sequence: TGTGCCAGCGCCCAAGGGGGAGGGAACACCGGGGAGCTGTTTTTT.

The chain carries TRBV5-1 and TRBJ1-3; D is uncertain. The CDR3 is 15 amino acids. V lost 0 bases, J lost 1 base, and 8 bases lay in between. Germline-derived CDR1 and CDR2 are SGHRS and YFSETQ. This chain's CDR3 is CASSLDTTSGNTIYF. The CDR3, as DNA: TGCGCCAGCAGCTTGGACACGACTTCTGGAAACACCATATATTTT.

There are a few counts of this clone. The genes are TRBV28 and TRBJ2-3; 7 bases are a match to TRBD2. J lost 5 bases, V lost 2 bases, and 7 bases had no gene match. From germline, CDR1 is MDHEN and CDR2 SYDVKM. CDR3 length equals 15 residues. CDR3 DNA: TGTGCCAGCAGTTTAGCGGGGGATCGGGGAGATACGCAGTATTTT. Translated: CASSLAGDRGDTQYF.

In its sample, this clone ranks as medium-sized. V usage is TRBV6-8 and J usage is TRBJ2-7; D may be TRBD1 or TRBD2 (5 bases each). The CDR3 totals 12 residues. V shed 6 bases and J shed 0 bases, with 6 bases lying between them. Germline V gene lookup returns CDR1 MNHGY and CDR2 SAAAGT. The CDR3 spells CASRGVSYEQYF. CDR3 DNA sequence: TGTGCCAGCAGGGGGGTCTCCTACGAGCAGTACTTC.

In its sample, this clone is medium-sized (0.01 to 0.1%). The gene calls are TRBV11-3 and TRBJ2-5; D is unresolved. Germline V gene sequence: CDR1 SGHNT, CDR2 YENEEA. The CDR3 loop spans 16 amino acids. Deletions cut 3 bases from V and 5 bases from J, with 19 bases between. CDR3 sequence: CASSLVLDSARETQYF. DNA for the CDR3: TGTGCCAGCAGCTTGGTATTAGACTCCGCCCGGGAGACCCAGTACTTC.

The genes are TRBV5-1 and TRBJ1-4; D unresolved. Trimming took off 1 base at V and 8 bases at J, with 12 bases between the two ends. This CDR3 has 14 amino acids. CDR1 is SGHRS and CDR2 is YFSETQ in the germline V gene. CDR3 in amino acids: CASSLNGDGEKLFF. The CDR3, as DNA: TGCGCCAGCAGCTTGAACGGGGATGGGGAAAAACTGTTTTTT.